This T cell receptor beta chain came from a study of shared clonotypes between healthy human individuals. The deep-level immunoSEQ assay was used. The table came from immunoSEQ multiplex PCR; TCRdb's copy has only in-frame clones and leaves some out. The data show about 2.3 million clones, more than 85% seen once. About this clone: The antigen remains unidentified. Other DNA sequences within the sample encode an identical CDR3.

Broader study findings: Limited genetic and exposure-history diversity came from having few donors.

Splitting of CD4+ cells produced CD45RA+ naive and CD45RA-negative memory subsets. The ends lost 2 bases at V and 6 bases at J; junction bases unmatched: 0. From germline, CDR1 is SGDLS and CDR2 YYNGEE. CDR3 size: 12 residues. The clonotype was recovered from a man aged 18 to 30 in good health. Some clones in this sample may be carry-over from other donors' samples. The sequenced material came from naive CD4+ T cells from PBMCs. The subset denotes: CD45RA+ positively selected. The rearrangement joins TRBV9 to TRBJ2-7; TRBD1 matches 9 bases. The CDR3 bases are TGTGCCAGCAGCGTGACAGGGGGCGAGCAGTACTTC. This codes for CASSVTGGEQYF.